This T cell receptor (beta chain) was recovered during a study of identical twins. Whole-study results and caveats: Conclusions leaned on cross-sectional statistical analysis and did not track the same donors over time.

V was cut by 5 bases and J by 2 bases, with 12 bases left in between. CDR3 length equals 14 residues. At least ten counts were recorded for this clonotype. Its antigen is unknown. Unique molecular identifiers were in the cDNA, with template-switch universal primer binding. MiXCR, applied by TCRdb to the 5' RACE reads, yields one record per CDR3 protein. The profile covers about 660,000 distinct CDR3 sequences, with 8.5% to 9.5% appearing a single time and 0.8% to 1% taken by the ten largest. These same data were also listed under a study on yellow fever vaccine responses in identical twins.

The sequencing sample was made of PBMCs. The source of this sequence is a woman aged 18-30 years in good health. The rearrangement uses TRBV12-3 or TRBV12-4 and TRBJ1-1; tentative D call: TRBD1 (5 bases). In DNA form, the CDR3 reads TGTGCCAGCAGTCCGCTTGGGGGAAACACTGAAGCTTTCTTT. Its translation is CASSPLGGNTEAFF.